The present TCR beta chain was sequenced within a study of shared clonotypes between healthy human individuals. General study findings and limits: A limitation of the genetic and exposure-history diversity represented arose from few donors.

In regard to this clone: Its antigen is undetermined.

In replicate PCRs of sorted subsets, about 220 ng DNA, tens of thousands of T cell genomes, was used. Assay used: immunoSEQ multiplex PCR; TCRdb lists only in-frame clones, some missing. Counted here are roughly 760,000 clones, around 67% occurring once; the ten biggest clones make up roughly 1.7%. A CD45RA+ naive subset and a CD45RA-negative memory subset were split from CD4+ cells. This receptor was obtained from a woman aged 30 to 39 in good health. The specimen was memory CD4+ T cells sorted from blood. As to subset: CD45RA-negative fraction.

DNA for the CDR3: TGTGCCAGCAGATCCGGGACAGGGTTTTATTTGGGTCAGCCCCAGCATTTT. This codes for CASRSGTGFYLGQPQHF. The gene calls are TRBV28 and TRBJ1-5, with 9 bases lining up with TRBD1. The J segment lost 6 bases and the V segment lost 6 bases, leaving 15 bases of the junction unmatched. Germline V lookup: CDR1 MDHEN, CDR2 SYDVKM. CDR3 length: 17 residues.